This is a list of T cell receptor beta chains from one sample in a study of post-analysis software for immune sequencing data. TCRdb reprocessed the PCR reads via MiXCR and lists one record per CDR3 protein. This sample has more than 500,000 distinct CDR3 sequences, with under 40% found just once. The sequencing input was blood. The receptors originated from a girl aged 2-17 years with multiple sclerosis. Each CDR3 is given with its conserved first and last residue. Fields, in order: J gene, clone size, V gene, D gene, CDR3 DNA, CDR3 protein. A D gene is named only where the DNA matches it firmly. Rows may omit the clone size; those that give it use once, few, many or a size class.

J: TRBJ2-3
size: many
V: TRBV24-1
D: .
DNA: TGTGCCACCAGTGATCCAGAACTCACAGATACGCAGTATTTT
CDR3: CATSDPELTDTQYF

J: TRBJ1-2
size: .
V: TRBV28
D: .
DNA: TGTGCCAGCAGTCCAGGCCCGGGGGGCTACACCTTC
CDR3: CASSPGPGGYTF

J: TRBJ2-3
size: few
V: TRBV20-1
D: TRBD1
DNA: TGCAGTGCTCAGACAGGGTTAGATACGCAGTATTTT
CDR3: CSAQTGLDTQYF

J: TRBJ1-2
size: few
V: TRBV9
D: .
DNA: TGTGCCAGCAGCGCCCTCGGGGCGGGGAACTATGGCTACACCTTC
CDR3: CASSALGAGNYGYTF

J: TRBJ2-5
size: many
V: TRBV6-1
D: .
DNA: TGTGCCAGCAGTGAACTAACTTGGGGGGCTGAGACCCAGTACTTC
CDR3: CASSELTWGAETQYF

J: TRBJ2-7
size: .
V: TRBV5-4
D: .
DNA: TGTGCCAGCAGCTTGGCCGAGGGAGCCTACGAGCAGTACTTC
CDR3: CASSLAEGAYEQYF

J: TRBJ2-5
size: .
V: TRBV20-1
D: TRBD2
DNA: TGCAGTGCTAGGCCCCACTGGGCGGGGGAGGAGACCCAGTACTTC
CDR3: CSARPHWAGEETQYF

J: TRBJ1-1
size: few
V: TRBV7-3
D: .
DNA: TGTGCCAGCAGCCGGGGGGGGCGCAGGGACACTGAAGCTTTCTTT
CDR3: CASSRGGRRDTEAFF

J: TRBJ1-2
size: .
V: TRBV24-1
D: .
DNA: TGTGCCACCAGTGAATCGGGGACGGGAGACTATGGCTACACCTTC
CDR3: CATSESGTGDYGYTF

J: TRBJ2-5
size: few
V: TRBV20-1
D: TRBD1
DNA: TGCAGTGCTAGTGACCGGGACAGCCAAGAGACCCAGTACTTC
CDR3: CSASDRDSQETQYF

J: TRBJ2-7
size: .
V: TRBV5-1
D: TRBD2
DNA: TGCGCCAGCACCTGGACTAGCGGGGGGTCCTACGAGCAGTACTTC
CDR3: CASTWTSGGSYEQYF

J: TRBJ1-2
size: few
V: TRBV7-8
D: TRBD1
DNA: TGTGCCAGCAGCTTACGTCCAACAGGGGGTATCAACTATGGCTACACCTTC
CDR3: CASSLRPTGGINYGYTF

J: TRBJ2-1
size: .
V: TRBV4-1
D: TRBD2
DNA: TGCGCCAGCAGCCAAGTGGCTCCGGGACTAGCGGACAATGAGCAGTTCTTC
CDR3: CASSQVAPGLADNEQFF